Following are 31 T cell receptor beta chains from one sample sequenced in a study of radiotherapy plus CTLA-4 blockade in lung cancer. Here immunoSEQ multiplex PCR was the method, and the copy in TCRdb shows in-frame clones only, minus some. The sample has 70,000 to 90,000 clones; around 81% are singletons. Sequencing used peripheral blood, obtained from a patient treated with radiotherapy plus ipilimumab. Source of these receptors: a human donor with non-small cell lung cancer whose response to radiotherapy plus ipilimumab could not be evaluated. Some clones in this sample may be carry-over from other donors' samples.

The chain recombines TRBV5-1 with TRBJ2-1; TRBD2 matches at 7 bases. From germline, CDR1 is SGHRS and CDR2 YFSETQ. V lost 9 bases and J lost 5; bases outside the gene matches: 11. The CDR3 has 14 amino acids. The CDR3 protein is CANRPLGGNNEQFF. CDR3 DNA sequence: TGCGCCAATCGCCCCTTGGGGGGGAACAATGAGCAGTTCTTC.

This clone was seen only a few times. The chain employs TRBV28 and TRBJ1-4, with 8 bases matching TRBD1. This CDR3 has 13 amino acids. CDR1 and CDR2 from the germline V gene are MDHEN and SYDVKM. With 6 bases clipped from V and 8 bases from J, the junction kept 5 bases outside the gene matches. In DNA form, the CDR3 reads TGTGCCAGCAGCGGGGACAGGACAGAAAAACTGTTTTTT. This translates into CASSGDRTEKLFF.

This clone was seen a single time. The genes are TRBV9 and TRBJ1-2; 8 bases agree with TRBD1. The junction had 3 bases not matched to a gene; V was cut back by 1 base and J by 4 bases. The CDR3 runs to 14 residues. The germline V gene has CDR1 SGDLS and CDR2 YYNGEE. The CDR3 is CASSVRQGFYGYTF. In DNA form, the CDR3 reads TGTGCCAGCAGCGTAAGACAGGGGTTCTATGGCTACACCTTC.

The chain couples TRBV7-8 to TRBJ1-6; unclear D gene. There are 14 residues in the CDR3. Germline assignment: CDR1 SGHVS and CDR2 FQNEAQ. The ends were cut back, 2 bases at V and 9 bases at J, with 11 bases in the middle. CDR3 DNA sequence: TGTGCCAGCAGCTTAACTAAGTCGGGTTCACCCCTCCACTTT. Translated, it gives CASSLTKSGSPLHF.

This rearrangement joins TRBV7-9 to TRBJ2-5, with D maybe TRBD2 (5 bases). The end of the DNA is better explained by TRBJ2-7, so the J call may be wrong. Per the germline V gene, CDR1 is SEHNR and CDR2 is FQNEAQ (reference sequence). The CDR3 spans 16 residues. The CDR3 sequence is CASRAAGFGSSYEQYF. The CDR3 DNA is TGTGCCAGCAGGGCCGCCGGTTTTGGGAGCTCCTACGAGCAGTACTTC.

This clone appeared a few times. The gene calls are TRBV7-2 and TRBJ2-5, with 8 positions matching TRBD2. The germline gives CDR1 SGHTA, CDR2 FQGNSA. V shed 5 bases, J shed 5 bases, and the junction held 10 bases outside the gene matches. The CDR3 covers 15 residues. CDR3 DNA: TGTGCCAGCAGCCCCGGTTGGGGCGGGGGGGAGACCCAGTACTTC. This encodes CASSPGWGGGETQYF.

The rearrangement joins TRBV4-2 to TRBJ2-7; D is possibly TRBD1 (6 bases). With 0 bases removed from V and 5 bases from J, the gap between germline ends came to 20 bases. Germline V lookup: CDR1 LGHNA, CDR2 YNFKEQ. The CDR3 runs 17 residues. The CDR3 DNA reads as TGTGCCAGCAGCCAAGAGTGGTATGGGGTCAGGGGAGACGAGCAGTACTTC. As protein: CASSQEWYGVRGDEQYF.

This clone was seen a handful of times. The chain joins TRBV7-2 to TRBJ2-2, with 7 bases aligning to TRBD2. This CDR3 contains 16 residues. CDR1 and CDR2 from the germline V gene are SGHTA and FQGNSA. Trimming cost V 2 bases and J 4 bases; bases outside gene matches: 7. CDR3: CASSLSPGLVTGELFF. For the CDR3, the DNA is TGTGCCAGCAGCTTAAGCCCAGGACTAGTCACCGGGGAGCTGTTTTTT.

This chain uses TRBV9 with TRBJ2-3, with 7 bases fitting TRBD1. CDR1 is SGDLS and CDR2 is YYNGEE in the germline V gene. V gave up 4 bases and J gave up 4 bases; unmatched junction bases: 12. The CDR3 runs to 16 residues. The CDR3 coding sequence is TGTGCCAGCAGCACCTCGACAGGGTTAGGCCCAGATACGCAGTATTTT. Amino acid sequence: CASSTSTGLGPDTQYF.

With regard to this clone: Its ends do not fully match the called genes, so a read error is possible. Other DNA sequences in this sample translate to the same CDR3. The chain joins TRBV28 to TRBJ2-3, with 12 bases matching TRBD2. This CDR3 is built from 18 residues. CDR1 is MDHEN and CDR2 is SYDVKM in the germline V gene. CDR3 region: CASSLFPMTSGGTDTQYF. CDR3 in DNA: TGTGCTAGCAGTTTATTTCCGATGACTAGCGGGGGAACAGATACGCAGTATTTT.

This clone was found a few times. V and J are TRBV5-1 and TRBJ2-7; 10 nucleotides line up with TRBD2. Germline V gene data show CDR1 as SGHRS and CDR2 as YFSETQ. CDR3 length equals 13 residues. Trimming at V came to 2 bases and at J to 7 bases, leaving 3 bases not matched to a gene. The CDR3 DNA reads TGCGCCAGCAGCTTTAGCGGGGGGAGAGAGCAGTACTTC. This translates into CASSFSGGREQYF.

In nucleotides, the CDR3 is TGTGCCTCCATGGGAACTAGCGGGGGGACCGGGGAGCTGTTTTTT. It yields the protein CASMGTSGGTGELFF. The chain uses TRBV2 and TRBJ2-2; 12 nucleotides agree with TRBD2. The CDR3 spans 15 residues. From germline, CDR1 is SNHLY and CDR2 FYNNEI. Trimming at V came to 11 bases and at J to 5 bases, leaving 9 bases not matched to a gene.

The chain uses TRBV11-2 and TRBJ1-4; tentative D call: TRBD1 (6 bases). V lost 2 bases and J 7 bases, leaving 26 bases between the germline ends. CDR1 SGHAT and CDR2 FQNNGV come from the germline V gene. This CDR3 region has 19 residues. The CDR3 nucleotides read TGTGCCAGCAGCTTATTCGTCACCGATCCGGGACAACGAGGTGAAAAACTGTTTTTT. It specifies CASSLFVTDPGQRGEKLFF.

This clone has more than one count but fewer than ten. This rearrangement joins TRBV7-9 to TRBJ2-7; 8 bases are shared with TRBD1. Germline loops: CDR1 SEHNR, CDR2 FQNEAQ (reference sequence). CDR3 length equals 16 residues. The V and J ends lost 4 bases and 0 bases, in that order; junction bases with no gene match: 8. The chain's CDR3 is CASSSPTGGPSYEQYF. The CDR3 DNA sequence: TGTGCCAGCAGCTCACCAACAGGGGGGCCCTCCTACGAGCAGTACTTC.

The chain carries TRBV4-3 and TRBJ2-1; no definite D call. This CDR3 is built from 15 residues. V was cut by 2 bases and J by 0 bases, with 8 bases left in between. Germline CDR1 LGHNA, CDR2 YSLEER. The CDR3 is CASSQFVSSYNEQFF. The CDR3 DNA reads as TGCGCCAGCAGCCAATTCGTCTCCTCCTACAATGAGCAGTTCTTC.

This clone occurred a few times. The chain employs TRBV5-1 and TRBJ2-2, with D perhaps TRBD1 (6 bases). V lost 7 bases and J 2 bases, leaving 12 bases between the germline ends. This CDR3 is built from 14 residues. From germline, CDR1 is SGHRS and CDR2 YFSETQ. CDR3 nucleotides: TGCGCCAGCCAAACCGGGACAAACACCGGGGAGCTGTTTTTT. Its protein is CASQTGTNTGELFF.

The CDR3 region has the DNA TGTGCCAGCAGCTTGGACAGGTTGGCTTCACCCCTCCACTTT. Its protein product is CASSLDRLASPLHF. The chain is built from TRBV5-6 and TRBJ1-6, with D possibly TRBD1 on 5 matching bases. CDR1 is SGHDT and CDR2 is YYEEEE in the germline V gene. The CDR3 consists of 14 residues. Trimming took off 0 bases at V and 9 bases at J, with 10 bases between the two ends.

The chain is built from TRBV11-3 and TRBJ2-7; 7 positions agree with TRBD2. This CDR3 comprises 12 residues. The germline V gene has CDR1 SGHNT and CDR2 YENEEA. V lost 5 bases, J lost 5 bases, and 3 bases stayed unmatched. The CDR3 is CASSVSGDEQYF. Here the CDR3 DNA reads TGTGCCAGCAGCGTAAGCGGGGACGAGCAGTACTTC.

Note on this clone: Within the sample, other DNA sequences also encode this same CDR3. J is TRBJ2-1 and V is TRBV6-5, with TRBD2 matching over 9 bases. The germline V gene encodes CDR1 MNHEY and CDR2 SVGAGI. CDR3 length equals 15 residues. The V segment lost 4 bases and the J segment 2 bases; nucleotides outside the gene matches: 3. The CDR3 here is CASSSSGGPYNEQFF. The CDR3 DNA follows: TGTGCCAGCAGTTCGAGCGGGGGGCCCTACAATGAGCAGTTCTTC.

This clone was detected a few times. This sequence joins TRBV18 and TRBJ1-4, with a weak D call TRBD1 (6 bases). V was pared by 6 bases and J by 3 bases, with 14 bases between. Germline CDR1 KGHSH, CDR2 LQKENI. CDR3 size: 15 residues. The CDR3 DNA is TGTGCCAGCTCCCCCCAGGGGTTCCCTAATGAAAAACTGTTTTTT. This codes for CASSPQGFPNEKLFF.

J is TRBJ2-3 and V is TRBV5-1; the D gene is possibly TRBD1 (6 bases). CDR3 length: 15 amino acids. Trimming removed 3 bases from V and 3 bases from J, with 14 bases in between. CDR1 SGHRS and CDR2 YFSETQ come from the germline V gene. The CDR3 region is CASSSPKGGTDTQYF. The CDR3 nucleotides are TGCGCCAGCAGCTCCCCAAAAGGGGGTACAGATACGCAGTATTTT.

The chain carries TRBV5-4 and TRBJ2-2; D possibly corresponds to TRBD2 (6 bases). In germline, CDR1 is SGHNT, CDR2 YYREEE (reference sequence). V dropped 7 bases and J dropped 2 bases, with 12 bases sitting between them. This CDR3 contains 14 residues. CDR3 sequence reads: CASAGTVNTGELFF. CDR3 nucleotides: TGTGCCAGCGCGGGGACGGTCAACACCGGGGAGCTGTTTTTT.

The J gene is TRBJ1-2, the V gene TRBV7-9; the match to TRBD1 covers 8 bases. Trimming took 4 bases from V and 3 from J; bases not matched to a gene: 4. The germline gives CDR1 SEHNR, CDR2 FQNEAQ (reference sequence). CDR3 length: 14 amino acids. This CDR3 reads CASSSPTGDYGYTF. CDR3 DNA sequence: TGTGCCAGCAGCTCCCCGACAGGGGACTATGGCTACACCTTC.

The chain links TRBV4-3 to TRBJ1-2, with D unclear. The CDR3 has 13 residues. Per the germline V gene, CDR1 is LGHNA and CDR2 is YSLEER. Trimming pared 1 base from V and 4 bases from J, leaving 7 bases between. For the CDR3, the DNA is TGCGCCAGCAGCCAAGCGGCGGCCTATGGCTACACCTTC. It codes for CASSQAAAYGYTF.

The chain joins TRBV5-1 to TRBJ2-3; 9 nucleotides line up with TRBD1. The germline CDR1 and CDR2 sequences are SGHRS and YFSETQ. The length of the CDR3 is 16 residues. Trimming removed 4 bases from V and 1 base from J; junction bases left unmatched: 7. The CDR3 protein is CASSGPGQGGTDTQYF. The CDR3 coding sequence is TGCGCCAGCAGCGGGCCGGGACAGGGAGGCACAGATACGCAGTATTTT.

CDR3 nucleotide sequence: TGTGCCAGCAGCTCCCGGGGGGGCGCCAGCTCTGGAAACACCATATATTTT. It yields the protein CASSSRGGASSGNTIYF. The chain employs TRBV9 and TRBJ1-3; perhaps TRBD1 as D (6 bases). Germline lookup yields CDR1 SGDLS and CDR2 YYNGEE. The CDR3 totals 17 residues. Trimming left V 4 bases short and J 0 bases short, with 17 bases between.

The rearrangement uses TRBV6-4 and TRBJ2-1, with 8 bases fitting TRBD1. V dropped 0 bases and J dropped 3; count of bases not matched to a gene: 4. This CDR3 has 16 residues. Germline CDR1 and CDR2: MRHNA and SNTAGT. CDR3 in DNA: TGTGCCAGCAGTGACTCGGACAGGGCGGGCTACAATGAGCAGTTCTTC. Translating gives CASSDSDRAGYNEQFF.

The CDR3 DNA sequence: TGCGCCAGCCAGACAATCCCGGGGAACGACAATGAGCAGTTCTTC. Its protein is CASQTIPGNDNEQFF. V and J are TRBV5-1 and TRBJ2-1, with a tentative D call TRBD2 (5 bases). Trimming took off 7 bases at V and 5 bases at J, with 19 bases between the two ends. The CDR3 loop spans 15 amino acids. The germline V gene encodes CDR1 SGHRS and CDR2 YFSETQ.

The chain links TRBV7-2 to TRBJ1-2; 7 nucleotides line up with TRBD1. With V trimmed by 2 bases and J by 6 bases, 6 bases remained unmatched. This CDR3 is built from 14 residues. Germline V lookup: CDR1 SGHTA, CDR2 FQGNSA. In nucleotides, the CDR3 is TGTGCCAGCAGCTTACGAGACAGGGACCATGGCTACACCTTC. It codes for CASSLRDRDHGYTF.

The chain combines TRBV5-1 with TRBJ1-6; D ambiguous. V lost 3 bases and J 9 bases, leaving 13 bases between the germline ends. CDR3 length: 14 amino acids. CDR1 SGHRS and CDR2 YFSETQ come from the germline V gene. Written as DNA, the CDR3 is TGCGCCAGCAGCTCGCGGAGGCAGGTTTCACCCCTCCACTTT. Protein: CASSSRRQVSPLHF.

The genes are TRBV11-2 and TRBJ2-7; 7 nucleotides line up with TRBD2. The CDR3 contains 15 residues. CDR1 and CDR2 (germline): SGHAT, FQNNGV. V lost 4 bases to trimming and J lost 3 bases; unmatched junction nucleotides: 9. CDR3 sequence: CASSSRLSGDYEQYF. As DNA, the CDR3 is TGTGCCAGCAGCTCACGACTGAGCGGGGACTACGAGCAGTACTTC. The full variable domain, with the rest looked up from reference TRBV11-2 and TRBJ2-7, is EAGVAQSPRYKIIEKRQSVAFWCNPISGHATLYWYQQILGQGPKLLIQFQNNGVVDDSQLPKDRFSAERLKGVDSTLKIQPAKLEDSAVYLCASSSRLSGDYEQYFGPGTRLTVT.